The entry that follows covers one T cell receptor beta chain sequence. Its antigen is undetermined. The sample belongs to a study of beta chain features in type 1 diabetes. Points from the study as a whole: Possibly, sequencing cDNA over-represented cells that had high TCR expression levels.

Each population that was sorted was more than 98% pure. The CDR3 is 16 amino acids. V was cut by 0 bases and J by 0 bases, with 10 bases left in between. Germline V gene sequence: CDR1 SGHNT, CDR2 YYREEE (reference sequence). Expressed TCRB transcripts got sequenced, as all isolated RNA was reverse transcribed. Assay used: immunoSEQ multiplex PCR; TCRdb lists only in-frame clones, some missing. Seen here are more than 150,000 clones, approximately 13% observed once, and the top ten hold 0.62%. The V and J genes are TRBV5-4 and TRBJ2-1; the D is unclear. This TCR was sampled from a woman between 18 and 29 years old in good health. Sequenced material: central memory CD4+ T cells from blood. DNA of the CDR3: TGTGCCAGCAGCTTGGGCTCACACAGCTCCTACAATGAGCAGTTCTTC. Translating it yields CASSLGSHSSYNEQFF. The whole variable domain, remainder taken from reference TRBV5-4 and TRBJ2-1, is ETGVTQSPTHLIKTRGQQVTLRCSSQSGHNTVSWYQQALGQGPQFIFQYYREEENGRGNFPPRFSGLQFPNYSSELNVNALELDDSALYLCASSLGSHSSYNEQFFGPGTRLTVL.